Each of the 7 T cell receptor beta chains below was sequenced from the same sample in a study of T cell repertoires in ileal Crohn's disease. The table came from immunoSEQ multiplex PCR; TCRdb's copy has only in-frame clones and leaves some out. Among tens of thousands of clones listed, about three quarters were seen once. The sequenced material came from ileal tissue. Every receptor here comes from an adult with Crohn's disease.

This chain connects TRBV7-2 to TRBJ2-7; 8 positions match TRBD1. With V trimmed by 6 bases and J by 1 base, 5 bases remained unmatched. CDR3 length: 14 residues. The germline V gene has CDR1 SGHTA and CDR2 FQGNSA. In DNA, the CDR3 is TGTGCCAGCAGTCCCCGGACAGGGTCCTACGAGCAGTACTTC. Protein product: CASSPRTGSYEQYF.

The chain recombines TRBV5-4 with TRBJ2-3, with D hard to call. Germline CDR1 and CDR2: SGHNT and YYREEE (reference sequence). V was trimmed by 0 bases and J by 12 bases, leaving 11 bases between them. The CDR3 has 12 amino acids. The CDR3 nucleotides read TGTGCCAGCAGCTTGGGCAGCGAGACCCAGTATTTT. Translating gives CASSLGSETQYF.

The CDR3 sequence: CAISESTSGTDTQYF. CDR3 nucleotide sequence: TGTGCCATCAGTGAGTCGACTAGCGGCACAGATACGCAGTATTTT. V gene TRBV10-3 combines with J gene TRBJ2-3, with 8 bases lining up with TRBD2. V lost 0 bases, J lost 1 base, and 0 bases stayed unmatched. Germline lookup yields CDR1 ENHRY and CDR2 SYGVKD. This CDR3 is 15 amino acids long.

The chain employs TRBV6-1 and TRBJ1-1; maybe TRBD1 (6 bases). V shed 2 bases and J shed 1 base, with 14 bases lying between them. The CDR3 is 16 amino acids. CDR1 is MNHNS, CDR2 SASEGT, per germline. The CDR3 reads CASSESGRGWNTEAFF. In nucleotides, the CDR3 is TGTGCCAGCAGTGAATCCGGCAGGGGATGGAACACTGAAGCTTTCTTT.

The chain is built from TRBV18 and TRBJ2-7; D is perhaps TRBD2 (5 bases). Germline V CDR1 and CDR2: KGHSH, LQKENI. Trimming removed 6 bases from V and 0 bases from J, with 9 bases in between. The CDR3 has 13 residues. CDR3 coding DNA: TGTGCCAGCTCCCGGGGTTACTCCTACGAGCAGTACTTC. Encoded protein: CASSRGYSYEQYF.

The J gene is TRBJ2-1, the V gene TRBV4-3, with 7 bases fitting TRBD1. Looked up from germline, CDR1 is LGHNA and CDR2 is YSLEER. V was pared by 4 bases and J by 4 bases, with 7 bases of the junction left unmatched. This CDR3 region has 15 residues. The CDR3 here is CASSPGDRAYNEQFF. In DNA, the CDR3 is TGCGCCAGCAGCCCCGGAGACAGGGCATACAATGAGCAGTTCTTC.

The J gene is TRBJ1-5, the V gene TRBV7-9, with D possibly matching TRBD1 (6 bases). The CDR3 is 15 residues long. The germline CDR1 and CDR2 sequences are SEHNR and FQNEAQ (reference sequence). Trimming stripped 5 bases from V and 6 bases from J, with 17 bases between. The CDR3 sequence is CASSIGGTKGQPQHF. CDR3 bases: TGTGCCAGCAGCATAGGGGGGACTAAAGGTCAGCCCCAGCATTTT.